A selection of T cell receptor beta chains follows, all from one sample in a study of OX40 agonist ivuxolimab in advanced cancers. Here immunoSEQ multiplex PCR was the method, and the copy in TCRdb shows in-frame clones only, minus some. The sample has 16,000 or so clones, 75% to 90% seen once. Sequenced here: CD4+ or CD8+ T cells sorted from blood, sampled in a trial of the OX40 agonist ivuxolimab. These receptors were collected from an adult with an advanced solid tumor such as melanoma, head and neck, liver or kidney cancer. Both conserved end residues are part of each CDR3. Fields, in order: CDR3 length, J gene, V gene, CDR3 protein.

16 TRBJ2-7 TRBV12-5 CASGQGMGDRTFEQYF
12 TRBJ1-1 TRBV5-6 CASSPVGAEAFF
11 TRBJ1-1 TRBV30 CAWSVRGEAFF
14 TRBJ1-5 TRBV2 CASTLGGATQPQHF
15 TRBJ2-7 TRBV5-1 CASSLEVASSYEQYF
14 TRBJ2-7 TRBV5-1 CASSLGDRVYEQYF
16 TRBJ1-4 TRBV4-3 CASSQEAAGVGEKLFF
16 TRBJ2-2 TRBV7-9 CASSFSSGLNTGELFF
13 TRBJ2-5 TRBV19 CASSIGVGETQYF
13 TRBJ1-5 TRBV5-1 CASSPSPNQPQHF
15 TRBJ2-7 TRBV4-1 CASGVQWGTAYEQYF
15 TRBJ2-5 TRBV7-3 CASSSRTGEVGTQYF
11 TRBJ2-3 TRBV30 CAWSGTDTQYF
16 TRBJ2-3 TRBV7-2 CASSLTGWGSTDTQYF
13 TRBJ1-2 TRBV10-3 CAISGQGPYGYTF
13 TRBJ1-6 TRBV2 CASSGSGNSPLHF
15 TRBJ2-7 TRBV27 CASSLSLAGPYEQYF
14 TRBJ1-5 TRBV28 CASSRDRRDQPQHF
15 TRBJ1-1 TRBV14 CASSQDLKENTEAFF
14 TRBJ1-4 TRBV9 CASSVGQGREKLFF
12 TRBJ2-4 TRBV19 CASASAKNIQYF
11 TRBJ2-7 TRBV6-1 CASSYYYEQYF
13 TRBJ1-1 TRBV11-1 CASSPYRETEAFF
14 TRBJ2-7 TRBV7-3 CASSPASGAYEQYF
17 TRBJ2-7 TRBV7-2 CASSSPPGQGKAYEQYF
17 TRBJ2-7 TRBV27 CASSFSGTGFWSYEQYF
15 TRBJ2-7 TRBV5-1 CASSFGRGGSYEQYF
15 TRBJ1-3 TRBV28 CASHSGGDSGNTIYF
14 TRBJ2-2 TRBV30 CAWSSGLSTGELFF
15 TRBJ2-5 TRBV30 CAWSVASGFQETQYF
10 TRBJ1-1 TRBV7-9 CASSLNRAFF
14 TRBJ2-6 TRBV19 CASKRGSGANVLTF
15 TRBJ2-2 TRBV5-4 CASSRGTGSTGELFF
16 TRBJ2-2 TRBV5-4 CASTIRTQRNTGELFF
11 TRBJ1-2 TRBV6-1 CASSERFGYTF
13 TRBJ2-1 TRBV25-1 CASSMAGGNEQFF
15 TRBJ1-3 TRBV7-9 CASSLAGSSGNTIYF
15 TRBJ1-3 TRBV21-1 CASSPPRISGNTIYF
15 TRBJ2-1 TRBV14 CASSQATSGTNEQFF
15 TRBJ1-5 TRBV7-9 CASSLVQGSNQPQHF
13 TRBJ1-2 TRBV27 CASGTGSPYGYTF